This is a list of T cell receptor beta chains from one sample in a study of shared clonotypes between healthy human individuals. Profiling relied on immunoSEQ multiplex PCR, and the TCRdb table lists in-frame clones only, not all of them. The data hold 1,400,000 or so clones, with approximately 98.5% observed a single time. The specimen was naive CD4+ T cells sorted from blood. The receptors come from a man aged 25 to 45 in good health. The CDR3 runs from the conserved cysteine through the conserved F or W. D genes are given only for firm matches. Not all rows give a size; the values are once, few, many and, for expanded clones, a class.

abundance	v_gene	j_gene	d_gene	CDR3nt	CDR3aa
-	TRBV6-1	TRBJ2-7	TRBD2	TGTGCCAGCAGCCCACTAGCGGGATCCTCCTACGAGCAGTACTTC	CASSPLAGSSYEQYF
-	TRBV6-5	TRBJ2-7	-	TGTGCCAGCAGCTCACCGGGACCTACCCCCTACGAGCAGTACTTC	CASSSPGPTPYEQYF
-	TRBV5-5	TRBJ1-2	-	TGTGCCAGCAGCTTGGGCGGACTTATTTATGGCTACACCTTC	CASSLGGLIYGYTF
-	TRBV18	TRBJ1-1	TRBD1	TGTGCCAGCTCACCAAACCAACGGACAGGGGGCTTTGGTTGGACTGAAGCTTTCTTT	CASSPNQRTGGFGWTEAFF
-	TRBV9	TRBJ2-1	TRBD1	TGTGCCAGCGGATTTGGGGAGGACAGGGTAGCGGCTGAGCAGTTCTTC	CASGFGEDRVAAEQFF
-	TRBV7-2	TRBJ2-2	TRBD2	TGTGCCAGCAGCTTAGAACCAGCGGGAGGGCCAAGAGGGGAGCTGTTTTTT	CASSLEPAGGPRGELFF
-	TRBV2	TRBJ2-7	TRBD1	TGTGCCAGCGCTCGGGACAGGGGTAACCTGTTGGACGAGCAGTACTTC	CASARDRGNLLDEQYF
once	TRBV9	TRBJ1-4	-	TGTGCCAGCAGTGATCGACCTTATAATGAAAAACTGTTTTTT	CASSDRPYNEKLFF
-	TRBV28	TRBJ2-7	-	TGTGCCAGCAACGCGGCAGATTACGAGCAGTACTTC	CASNAADYEQYF
-	TRBV10-2	TRBJ2-6	-	TGCGCCAGCAGGGAATCTGGGGCCAACGTCCTGACTTTC	CASRESGANVLTF
-	TRBV5-1	TRBJ2-3	-	TGCGCCAGCAGCTCCCAACCCACAGATACGCAGTATTTT	CASSSQPTDTQYF
-	TRBV7-9	TRBJ1-4	-	TGTGCCAGCAGCCCTAGTCTTGGTGCCGATGAAAAACTGTTTTTT	CASSPSLGADEKLFF
once	TRBV27	TRBJ2-5	TRBD2	TGTGCCAGCAGTCCGCGGGAGTGGGAGACCCAGTACTTC	CASSPREWETQYF
-	TRBV18	TRBJ2-3	TRBD2	TGTGCCAGCTCACCTATCGGGACTAGCGGGATGAGCACAGATACGCAGTATTTT	CASSPIGTSGMSTDTQYF
-	TRBV5-1	TRBJ2-3	TRBD2	TGCGCCAGCAGCCCCACCTCCGGGACTAGCGGAACAGATACGCAGTATTTT	CASSPTSGTSGTDTQYF
once	TRBV6-1	TRBJ2-7	-	TGTGCCAGCAGTGACTTCCCGGAAGGACCCTACGAGCAGTACTTC	CASSDFPEGPYEQYF
-	TRBV11-2	TRBJ2-3	TRBD2	TGTGCCAGCAGCTCCCTGGGACGGGAGGGCCGGGTGCAGTATTTT	CASSSLGREGRVQYF
-	TRBV15	TRBJ2-2	-	TGTGCCACCAGCAGAGAGGGGGCAGGGGCTATAGACGGGGAGCTGTTTTTT	CATSREGAGAIDGELFF
-	TRBV21-1	TRBJ1-1	-	TGTGCCAGCAGCAAAGTGGTCACAGAAGCTTTCTTT	CASSKVVTEAFF
-	TRBV6-1	TRBJ2-7	-	TGTGCCAGCAGTGAAGCGATTTGGGCACCGCAGTACTTC	CASSEAIWAPQYF
-	TRBV15	TRBJ1-1	TRBD1	TGTGCCACCAGCAGGGGACAGGGGAGGAACACTGAAGCTTTCTTT	CATSRGQGRNTEAFF
-	TRBV28	TRBJ2-5	TRBD2	TGTGCCAGCAGTACTAGCGGGAGTGAGACCCAGTACTTC	CASSTSGSETQYF
-	TRBV9	TRBJ2-1	-	TGTGCCAGCAGCATTACAGCGAGCTCCTACAATGAGCAGTTCTTC	CASSITASSYNEQFF
-	TRBV6-5	TRBJ2-1	TRBD2	TGTGCCAGCCTGGGGGTAGCGGGATATGAGCAGTTCTTC	CASLGVAGYEQFF
-	TRBV6-1	TRBJ2-7	TRBD2	TGTGCCAGCAGTGGACTAGCGGGAGTGATCTACGAGCAGTACTTC	CASSGLAGVIYEQYF
once	TRBV5-1	TRBJ2-5	TRBD2	TGCGCCAGTGCTGGGGCGGGAGGCCTGCAAGAGACCCAGTACTTC	CASAGAGGLQETQYF
-	TRBV18	TRBJ2-2	-	TGTGCCAGCTCACCACCGCGCCCAGGGCCCGGGGAGCTGTTTTTT	CASSPPRPGPGELFF
-	TRBV18	TRBJ2-7	TRBD2	TGTGCCAGCTCCTCGAGGGGACTAGCCTCCTACGAGCAGTACTTC	CASSSRGLASYEQYF
-	TRBV5-1	TRBJ2-7	-	TGCGCCAGCAGCCTCACATACGAGCAGTACTTC	CASSLTYEQYF
-	TRBV27	TRBJ2-7	-	TGTGCCAGCAGTACACCTGGGTCGTCTTCCTACGAGCAGTACTTC	CASSTPGSSSYEQYF
once	TRBV6-5	TRBJ2-1	-	TGTGCCAGCAGTAAGACTAGGAGGTACAATGAGCAGTTCTTC	CASSKTRRYNEQFF
-	TRBV5-1	TRBJ2-7	TRBD1	TGCGCCAGCAGCTTGGAGTCGACAGGGGACTACGAGCAGTACTTC	CASSLESTGDYEQYF
-	TRBV4-1	TRBJ2-7	-	TGCGCCAGCAGCCAAGTCGGGGATTCCTACGAGCAGTACTTC	CASSQVGDSYEQYF
-	TRBV2	TRBJ2-1	TRBD2	TGTGCCAGCAGTCGCGTACTAGCGGGAGTCAGGAATGAGCAGTTCTTC	CASSRVLAGVRNEQFF
-	TRBV28	TRBJ1-1	-	TGTGCCAGCAGTGGTACTGGGGATATCGAAGCTTTCTTT	CASSGTGDIEAFF
-	TRBV7-2	TRBJ1-1	TRBD1	TGTGCCAGCAGCCAAGGGGGAGCAGGGGGATCCCCGGCGGCTTTCTTT	CASSQGGAGGSPAAFF
-	TRBV28	TRBJ2-3	-	TGTGCCAGCAGTTTAGGTCCGGCGGTTAGCACAGATACGCAGTATTTT	CASSLGPAVSTDTQYF
once	TRBV4-1	TRBJ1-3	-	TGCGCCAGCAGCCAAGTAAGGGTTCCTGGAAACACCATATATTTT	CASSQVRVPGNTIYF
-	TRBV21-1	TRBJ2-1	-	TGTGCCAGCAGCCCAATCAACTTCCACAATGAGCAGTTCTTC	CASSPINFHNEQFF
-	TRBV13	TRBJ2-1	-	TGTGCCAGCAGCTCGCCGACTGGGAATGAGCAGTTCTTC	CASSSPTGNEQFF
-	TRBV9	TRBJ1-2	-	TGTGCCAGCAGCGTAGTCTCGGACCACTTGGATGGCTACACCTTC	CASSVVSDHLDGYTF
once	TRBV27	TRBJ1-5	TRBD1	TGTGCCAGCACCCGGCGATGGCAGGGGGCTAATCAGCCCCAGCATTTT	CASTRRWQGANQPQHF
once	TRBV9	TRBJ2-7	-	TGTGCCAGCAGCGTAGAACTAGCAAGCGAGCAGTACTTC	CASSVELASEQYF
-	TRBV9	TRBJ1-2	-	TGTGCCAGCAGTTCCACGCTAACAGGCCGCTACACCTTC	CASSSTLTGRYTF
-	TRBV5-1	TRBJ2-5	-	TGCGCCAGCCATCGGGACCAACCTGGGAGAGAGACCCAGTACTTC	CASHRDQPGRETQYF
-	TRBV2	TRBJ2-3	TRBD2	TGTGCCAGCAGTATCATCGGGACTACATCAGATACGCAGTATTTT	CASSIIGTTSDTQYF
-	TRBV5-4	TRBJ2-3	TRBD2	TGTGCCAGCAGCCCGCGGGGGACTAGCGGGAGAGTAAGCACAGATACGCAGTATTTT	CASSPRGTSGRVSTDTQYF
-	TRBV19	TRBJ1-5	TRBD1	TGTGCCAGTACTCCCTTAAGGGACAGGGGTTTTCGTCAGCCCCAGCATTTT	CASTPLRDRGFRQPQHF
-	TRBV19	TRBJ1-2	TRBD1	TGTGCCAGTAGCCGAATGCCGGGACAGCTCTATGGCTACACCTTC	CASSRMPGQLYGYTF
-	TRBV18	TRBJ2-3	-	TGTGCCAGCTCACGTGTGGCGCCACAACTTCAACCCGGGAGCACAGATACGCAGTATTTT	CASSRVAPQLQPGSTDTQYF
-	TRBV14	TRBJ2-7	-	TGTGCCACTCCAAGTAGGGCGGGGAGAGGGCACGAGCAGTACTTC	CATPSRAGRGHEQYF
-	TRBV9	TRBJ1-3	-	TGTGCCAGCAGCGTAGCAGGGACTGGAAACACCATATATTTT	CASSVAGTGNTIYF
-	TRBV9	TRBJ1-2	-	TGTGCCAGCAGCGTAGTGATGGACACCTATAACTATGGCTACACCTTC	CASSVVMDTYNYGYTF
-	TRBV10-3	TRBJ2-7	-	TGTGCCACCGAGTCCCGTTCCTCCGACAGGTTTTTGGGCGAGCAGTACTTC	CATESRSSDRFLGEQYF